These 26 T cell receptor beta chains were sequenced from one sample in a study of blood T cell repertoires in COVID-19. Method: immunoSEQ multiplex PCR; TCRdb's copy keeps in-frame clones and lacks some. Of around 150,000 clones listed, approximately 86% are singletons. The sequenced material came from peripheral blood. These receptors were obtained from a woman in her sixties with active or convalescent COVID-19.

The chain is built from TRBV7-2 and TRBJ1-6; 11 bases agree with TRBD1. V dropped 0 bases and J dropped 0; count of bases not matched to a gene: 7. Germline V gives CDR1 SGHTA, CDR2 FQGNSA. This CDR3 is 20 amino acids long. CDR3 sequence: CASSLAWGQGDYSYNSPLHF. DNA of the CDR3: TGTGCCAGCAGCTTAGCGTGGGGACAGGGGGACTACTCCTATAATTCACCCCTCCACTTT.

The gene calls are TRBV7-2 and TRBJ1-1, with a possible D match to TRBD1 (6 bases). Germline CDR1 and CDR2: SGHTA and FQGNSA. This CDR3 has 14 amino acids. V lost 5 bases and J 1 base, leaving 11 bases between the germline ends. In DNA form, the CDR3 reads TGTGCCAGCAGCGTTCAGGGGTCGAACACTGAAGCTTTCTTT. As protein: CASSVQGSNTEAFF.

The V and J genes are TRBV6-2 or TRBV6-3 and TRBJ1-1; unclear D gene. There are 14 residues in the CDR3. V dropped 1 base and J dropped 4 bases, with 10 bases sitting between them. CDR1 is MNHEY and CDR2 is SVGEGT in the germline V gene. The CDR3 sequence is CASSYLDAGTEAFF. CDR3 DNA: TGTGCCAGCAGTTACTTGGACGCGGGCACTGAAGCTTTCTTT.

The rearrangement joins TRBV18 to TRBJ2-7; 10 nucleotides match TRBD1. Germline CDR1 reads KGHSH; CDR2 reads LQKENI. The CDR3 sequence is 14 residues long. V dropped 3 bases and J dropped 5; count of bases not matched to a gene: 4. DNA for the CDR3: TGTGCCAGCTCACCGGGGACAGGGGTTAACGAGCAGTACTTC. This translates into CASSPGTGVNEQYF.

The chain couples TRBV7-2 to TRBJ2-2; D uncertain. CDR1 is SGHTA and CDR2 is FQGNSA in the germline V gene. V shed 3 bases and J shed 0 bases, with 5 bases lying between them. The CDR3 is 14 residues long. CDR3 DNA: TGTGCCAGCAGCTTTGTAGCGAACACCGGGGAGCTGTTTTTT. It is translated as CASSFVANTGELFF. The full variable domain, in which reference TRBV7-2 and TRBJ2-2 provide the parts outside the CDR3, is GAGVSQSPSNKVTEKGKDVELRCDPISGHTALYWYRQSLGQGLEFLIYFQGNSAPDKSGLPSDRFSAERTGGSVSTLTIQRTQQEDSAVYLCASSFVANTGELFFGEGSRLTVL.

V usage is TRBV5-4 and J usage is TRBJ1-5; 10 positions agree with TRBD1. This CDR3 is 15 amino acids long. J lost 6 bases, V lost 1 base, and 4 bases had no gene match. CDR1 SGHNT and CDR2 YYREEE come from the germline V gene (reference sequence). In DNA form, the CDR3 reads TGTGCCAGCAGCTTGTGGGACAGGGGTGCTCAGCCCCAGCATTTT. It specifies CASSLWDRGAQPQHF.

V is TRBV4-1 and J is TRBJ1-4, with D possibly being TRBD1 (5 bases). CDR3 size: 15 residues. The ends were cut back, 4 bases at V and 2 bases at J, with 11 bases in the middle. The germline V gene has CDR1 MGHRA and CDR2 YSYEKL. The CDR3 DNA follows: TGCGCCAGCAGCCTACAGGTTACGACTAATGAAAAACTGTTTTTT. Protein: CASSLQVTTNEKLFF.

This rearrangement joins TRBV11-2 to TRBJ2-2; D unclear. This CDR3 comprises 13 residues. From germline, CDR1 is SGHAT and CDR2 FQNNGV. V lost 2 bases and J lost 5, with 6 bases in between. The CDR3 protein is CASSLQLTGELFF. The CDR3 nucleotides read TGTGCCAGCAGCTTACAGTTAACCGGGGAGCTGTTTTTT.

The V gene is TRBV12-3 or TRBV12-4, the J gene TRBJ2-5; D is undetermined. The CDR3 length is 12 residues. V was pared by 3 bases and J by 5 bases, with 7 bases between. This chain's CDR3 is CASSFSRETQYF. The CDR3 DNA reads as TGTGCCAGCAGTTTTTCGAGGGAGACCCAGTACTTC.

V and J are TRBV6-4 and TRBJ2-3; tentatively, D is TRBD1 (6 bases). The V and J ends lost 0 bases and 5 bases respectively, with 12 bases between them. Germline V gene lookup returns CDR1 MRHNA and CDR2 SNTAGT. This CDR3 is 15 amino acids long. CDR3 in DNA: TGTGCCAGCAGTGACTCGCCCAGGGGTGGAGATACGCAGTATTTT. It yields the protein CASSDSPRGGDTQYF.

The rearrangement uses TRBV4-1 and TRBJ1-2; 9 bases agree with TRBD1. Germline V gene lookup returns CDR1 MGHRA and CDR2 YSYEKL. This CDR3 has 15 amino acids. Trimming cost V 3 bases and J 4 bases; bases outside gene matches: 6. CDR3 DNA: TGCGCCAGCAGCCACTCCGACAGGGGGTCCTATGGCTACACCTTC. It translates to CASSHSDRGSYGYTF.

The chain uses TRBV7-2 and TRBJ1-1; a weak D match, TRBD1 (5 bases). This CDR3 spans 14 amino acids. Deletions cut 0 bases from V and 5 bases from J, with 10 bases between. The germline V gene has CDR1 SGHTA and CDR2 FQGNSA. This CDR3 reads CASSLAGRVTEAFF. The CDR3 DNA sequence: TGTGCCAGCAGCTTAGCTGGCAGGGTAACTGAAGCTTTCTTT. The variable domain in full, with the rest retrieved from reference TRBV7-2 and TRBJ1-1, is GAGVSQSPSNKVTEKGKDVELRCDPISGHTALYWYRQSLGQGLEFLIYFQGNSAPDKSGLPSDRFSAERTGGSVSTLTIQRTQQEDSAVYLCASSLAGRVTEAFFGQGTRLTVV.

A note on this clone: Within the sample, other DNA sequences also encode this same CDR3. The chain joins TRBV20-1 to TRBJ1-1, with unresolved D. Per germline, CDR1 DFQATT and CDR2 SNEGSKA (reference sequence). CDR3 length equals 11 residues. V was cut by 4 bases and J by 0 bases, with 3 bases left in between. The CDR3 DNA is TGCAGTGCTACAGTGAACACTGAAGCTTTCTTT. It encodes CSATVNTEAFF.

This chain links TRBV4-1 with TRBJ1-1; D gene ambiguous. This CDR3 is built from 14 residues. Germline V gene sequence: CDR1 MGHRA, CDR2 YSYEKL. V lost 2 bases and J 3 bases, leaving 10 bases between the germline ends. The CDR3 protein is CASSQFLGDTEAFF. DNA of the CDR3: TGCGCCAGCAGCCAATTCCTCGGGGACACTGAAGCTTTCTTT.

This clone was seen once. This rearrangement joins TRBV7-9 to TRBJ2-7; no definite D call. The germline V gene encodes CDR1 SEHNR and CDR2 FQNEAQ (reference sequence). The ends were cut back, 4 bases at V and 2 bases at J, with 6 bases in the middle. The CDR3 is made up of 12 amino acids. The CDR3 is CASSSVPYEQYF. In DNA, the CDR3 is TGTGCCAGCAGCTCCGTCCCCTACGAGCAGTACTTC.

The chain couples TRBV6-5 to TRBJ1-2; D not resolved. Trimming pared 5 bases from V and 3 bases from J, leaving 10 bases between. The length of the CDR3 is 13 residues. Germline V gene lookup returns CDR1 MNHEY and CDR2 SVGAGI. The CDR3 DNA follows: TGTGCCAGCAGTCCTCAGGCTGACTATGGCTACACCTTC. Protein product: CASSPQADYGYTF.

This clone was counted a few times. V is TRBV10-2 and J is TRBJ1-5; a possible D gene is TRBD1 (6 bases). This CDR3 has 13 amino acids. V dropped 4 bases and J dropped 4 bases, with 8 bases sitting between them. Germline loops: CDR1 WSHSY, CDR2 SAAADI. The CDR3 DNA follows: TGCGCCAGCAGTGTTCAGGGGAATCAGCCCCAGCATTTT. Residues: CASSVQGNQPQHF.

In this sample, this clone turned up once. The V call is TRBV9, the J call TRBJ1-4; D may be TRBD1 (5 bases). Germline V CDR1 and CDR2: SGDLS, YYNGEE. Trimming shortened V by 4 bases and J by 4 bases, and 17 bases separated the two germline ends. CDR3 length: 16 residues. CDR3 bases: TGTGCCAGCAGCCCCAGCCTCGGGGGACTTAATGAAAAACTGTTTTTT. Amino acid sequence: CASSPSLGGLNEKLFF.

This sequence joins TRBV24-1 and TRBJ2-1; TRBD2 aligns across 13 bases. V shed 4 bases, J shed 8 bases, and the junction held 7 bases outside the gene matches. The CDR3 consists of 16 residues. From germline, CDR1 is KGHDR and CDR2 SFDVKD. The DNA for the CDR3 is TGTGCCACCAGTGACGCTACTAGCGGGGGGGCCTATGAGCAGTTCTTC. It codes for CATSDATSGGAYEQFF.

The chain joins TRBV6-5 to TRBJ2-7; D uncertain. V was pared by 6 bases and J by 5 bases, with 8 bases between. This CDR3 spans 11 amino acids. Germline V lookup: CDR1 MNHEY, CDR2 SVGAGI. The CDR3 DNA reads as TGTGCCAGCAGGGAGCGAGACGAGCAGTACTTC. This codes for CASRERDEQYF.

The chain recombines TRBV7-2 with TRBJ2-3; 14 bases agree with TRBD2. With 4 bases clipped from V and 1 base from J, the junction kept 1 base outside the gene matches. CDR1 is SGHTA and CDR2 is FQGNSA in the germline V gene. The CDR3 contains 16 residues. The CDR3 spells CASSSGLAGGTDTQYF. Written as DNA, the CDR3 is TGTGCCAGCAGCTCGGGACTAGCGGGAGGCACAGATACGCAGTATTTT.

This chain links TRBV15 with TRBJ1-2; 8 bases match TRBD1. The CDR3 loop spans 14 amino acids. Germline CDR1 and CDR2: LNHNV and YYDKDF (reference sequence). Trimming removed 5 bases from V and 7 bases from J; junction bases left unmatched: 9. CDR3 sequence (DNA): TGTGCCACCAGCGAAAGTGGGCAGGGGGCTGGCTACACCTTC. Its translation: CATSESGQGAGYTF.

V usage is TRBV4-1 and J usage is TRBJ1-5, with 7 bases matching TRBD1. The CDR3 totals 15 residues. In germline, CDR1 is MGHRA, CDR2 YSYEKL. J was trimmed by 9 bases and V by 2 bases; bases with no gene match: 10. The CDR3 nucleotides read TGCGCCAGCAGCCAACCAGACAGGGATGAGATGCCCCAGCATTTT. Amino acids: CASSQPDRDEMPQHF.

In this sample, this clone turned up once. The V and J genes are TRBV4-3 and TRBJ2-3; a possible D gene is TRBD2 (6 bases). V lost 0 bases to trimming and J lost 8 bases, with 21 bases between them. Germline V lookup: CDR1 LGHNA, CDR2 YSLEER. The CDR3 consists of 17 residues. The CDR3 sequence is CASSQEPVGTGGRTQYF. The CDR3 DNA sequence: TGCGCCAGCAGCCAAGAACCGGTAGGGACCGGGGGACGTACGCAGTATTTT.

The chain employs TRBV27 and TRBJ1-1; 7 bases are shared with TRBD1. Germline V gene sequence: CDR1 MNHEY, CDR2 SMNVEV (reference sequence). After removal of 4 bases from V and 6 bases from J, the junction contained 8 bases not matched to a gene. The CDR3 spans 14 residues. The DNA of the CDR3 is TGTGCCAGCAGTTGGTCAGGGGGTTTCTCTGAAGCTTTCTTT. Translation: CASSWSGGFSEAFF.

This clone is a singleton in its sample. The chain joins TRBV15 to TRBJ2-5; maybe TRBD1 (5 bases). The CDR3 contains 15 residues. Trimming removed 4 bases at V and 1 base at J, with 13 bases between. The germline V gene encodes CDR1 LNHNV and CDR2 YYDKDF (reference sequence). CDR3: CATSIDRSTQETQYF. CDR3 DNA: TGTGCCACCAGCATCGACAGATCTACCCAAGAGACCCAGTACTTC.